This T cell receptor beta chain appears in the sequencing data of a study of PD-1 blockade in classical Hodgkin lymphoma. V was clipped by 9 bases and J by 1 base, with 15 bases between them. The germline gives CDR1 LNHDA, CDR2 SQIVND (reference sequence). CDR3 length: 15 amino acids. Each of the patients experienced relapse following autologous stem cell transplantation, and their brentuximab vedotin exposure differed. Best responses included complete response and partial response; otherwise, the best response was progressive disease. The assay was immunoSEQ multiplex PCR, and TCRdb's table has in-frame clones only and misses some. The sample shows tens of thousands of clones, 60% to 75% of them seen only once.

This chain uses TRBV19 with TRBJ1-4; D may be TRBD1 (5 bases). The source was peripheral blood mononuclear cells (PBMCs), collected before the second cycle of nivolumab. This TCR was recovered from a human donor with classical Hodgkin lymphoma. The CDR3 is CASTRWGGTNEKLFF. The DNA of the CDR3 is TGTGCCAGCACTCGCTGGGGGGGAACTAATGAAAAACTGTTTTTT.